This TCR beta chain was recorded in a study of shared clonotypes between healthy human individuals. The method was immunoSEQ multiplex PCR; TCRdb's version includes in-frame clones alone and lacks a portion of them. This sample has approximately 2.4 million clones, with about 94% found just once. The specimen was naive CD4+ T cells sorted from blood. As for subset: CD45RA+ positively selected. The TCR was taken from a man between 18 and 29 years old in good health.

The CDR3 DNA reads TGTGCCAGCAGTGTTATTGCTAGCGGGGGGATATACAATGAGCAGTTCTTC. Translating gives CASSVIASGGIYNEQFF. The chain combines TRBV6-1 with TRBJ2-1; 11 nucleotides match TRBD2. With V trimmed by 4 bases and J by 4 bases, 9 bases remained unmatched. CDR1 and CDR2 (germline): MNHNS, SASEGT. CDR3 length equals 17 residues.